The sequence of this TCR beta chain was determined in a study of shared clonotypes between healthy human individuals. Study findings and constraints: The study's rarefaction showed incomplete sorted-subset sequencing despite large depth.

DNA at 200 ng, roughly 30,000 T cell genomes, went into sorted-subset replicate PCRs. Assay used: immunoSEQ multiplex PCR; TCRdb lists only in-frame clones, some missing. Of about 1.9 million clones in the sample, 85% to 95% were seen once. Comments on this clone: What it binds is unknown.

Germline V gene data show CDR1 as PRHDT and CDR2 as FYEKMQ (reference sequence). The CDR3 sequence is 16 residues long. V dropped 0 bases and J dropped 6; count of bases not matched to a gene: 6. Naive CD8 cells were CD45RO-negative, positively selected for CCR7, excluding terminally differentiated effector memory CD45RA+ cells. This chain connects TRBV13 to TRBJ2-2; 8 bases fit TRBD2. Sequencing input: naive CD8+ T cells from PBMCs. This receptor was identified in a man aged 18 to 30 in good health. Some clones in this sample may be carry-over from other donors' samples. Here the CDR3 reads CASSLGGLAGAGELFF. As DNA, the CDR3 is TGTGCCAGCAGCTTAGGCGGTCTAGCGGGCGCCGGGGAGCTGTTTTTT.